The following is a T cell receptor (beta chain) sequence with its context. The antigen is undetermined. PCR involved 60 Vbeta and 13 Jbeta primers. Profiled with immunoSEQ multiplex PCR; TCRdb holds only in-frame clones, not every one. The sample contains about 200,000 clones, around 70% of which appear only once. Germline loops: CDR1 MNHEY, CDR2 SVGAGI. The CDR3 consists of 15 residues. J lost 4 bases, V lost 5 bases, and 6 bases had no gene match. The data originate from a study of cytomegalovirus exposure and HLA in healthy donors. Broader study findings: Relative to the roughly 640-donor mean, N-insertions were reportedly fewer in an Asian-associated ancestry cluster in a later analysis.

The rearrangement uses TRBV6-5 and TRBJ1-3, with 9 bases lining up with TRBD1. The sample taken for sequencing was PBMCs. The TCR was taken from a man in his forties in good health and CMV-seropositive. The CDR3 DNA is TGTGCCAGCAGTGCCGGGACAGGGACCGGAAACACCATATATTTT. It specifies CASSAGTGTGNTIYF.